A selection of T cell receptor beta chains follows, all from one sample in a study of shared clonotypes between healthy human individuals. The method was immunoSEQ multiplex PCR; TCRdb's version includes in-frame clones alone and lacks a portion of them. The sample records about 110,000 clones, around 65% being singletons. The sequenced material came from memory CD8+ T cells sorted from blood. The source is a woman in her thirties in good health. Each CDR3 is given with its conserved first and last residue.

V,J,CDR3
TRBV7-4,TRBJ1-3,CASSSSRHSGNTIYF
TRBV2,TRBJ1-1,CASSERQLNTEAFF
TRBV20-1,TRBJ1-2,CSAPSGYTF
TRBV4-1,TRBJ1-1,CASSVGGGGGGTEAFF
TRBV4-1,TRBJ2-7,CASSQRERETFYEQYF
TRBV9,TRBJ2-7,CASSTSWGTEQYF
TRBV7-9,TRBJ1-5,CASSLQGCCNQPQHF
TRBV5-4,TRBJ2-2,CASSLGQGITGELFF
TRBV2,TRBJ2-5,CASSDQNRLRRKETQYF
TRBV7-9,TRBJ2-1,CASSPEASNEQFF
TRBV29-1,TRBJ2-5,CSVEFPGLTVRQYF
TRBV9,TRBJ1-1,CASSVSWGDTEAFF
TRBV28,TRBJ2-1,CASSFPDNEQFF
TRBV25-1,TRBJ1-1,CASSGYRGSMNTEAFF
TRBV11-2,TRBJ2-7,CASSGTVFYEQYF
TRBV28,TRBJ2-7,CASSLRRPSYEQYF
TRBV19,TRBJ1-2,CASSQQTLSYGYTF
TRBV5-1,TRBJ2-7,CASSLGGQGAYEQYF
TRBV28,TRBJ1-5,CASSSTGGSNQPQHF
TRBV6-1,TRBJ2-3,CASSHTSGSTDTQYF
TRBV4-2,TRBJ2-7,CASSQVSGSSYEQYF
TRBV30,TRBJ2-2,CALGERERHTGELFF
TRBV28,TRBJ1-1,CASSLYRPGNTEAFF
TRBV7-9,TRBJ2-7,CASSLTISTHSYEQYF
TRBV13,TRBJ2-1,CASSQRGLKDNEQFF
TRBV27,TRBJ2-7,CASSFGTGYEQYF
TRBV6-4,TRBJ1-4,CASSENGQASEKLFF
TRBV6-4,TRBJ2-1,CASREGQGGNEQFF
TRBV28,TRBJ2-1,CASSSQFSYNEQFF
TRBV11-2,TRBJ2-7,CASSLAVNSYEQYF
TRBV4-1,TRBJ2-7,CASSQDRRTGNEQYF
TRBV28,TRBJ1-5,CASSRDGRFGRQPQHF
TRBV27,TRBJ2-3,CASMGGYSTDTQYF
TRBV21-1,TRBJ1-5,CATPGGLSCGSNQPQHF
TRBV18,TRBJ2-1,CASSNPDGAHYNEQFF
TRBV2,TRBJ1-4,CASSTSGRNEKLFF
TRBV5-4,TRBJ2-1,CASSLNRRGRANEQFF
TRBV2,TRBJ1-5,CASRTGTNQPQHF
TRBV5-1,TRBJ2-3,CASNPGTGSDTQYF